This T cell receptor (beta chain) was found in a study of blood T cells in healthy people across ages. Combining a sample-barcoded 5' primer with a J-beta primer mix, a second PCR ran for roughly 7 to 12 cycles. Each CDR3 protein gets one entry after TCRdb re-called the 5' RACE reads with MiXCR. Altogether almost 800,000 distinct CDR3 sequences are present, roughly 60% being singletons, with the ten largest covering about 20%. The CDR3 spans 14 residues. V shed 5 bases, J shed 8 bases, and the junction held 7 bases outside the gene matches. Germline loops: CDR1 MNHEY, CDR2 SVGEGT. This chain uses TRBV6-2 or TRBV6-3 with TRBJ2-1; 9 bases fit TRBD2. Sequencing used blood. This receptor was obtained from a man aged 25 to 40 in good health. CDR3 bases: TGTGCCAGCAGTCCTCTAGCGGGAAGGTATGAGCAGTTCTTC. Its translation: CASSPLAGRYEQFF.